The 27 T cell receptor beta chains in this list originate from one sample, sequenced in a study of Graves' ophthalmopathy and Graves' hyperthyroidism. Amplification targeted the TCR beta CDR3 regions, with RNA transcripts as the source material. Amplification began with first-round RT-PCR using HTBI primers, then second-round multiplex PCR was performed. TCRdb re-called the multiplex PCR reads through MiXCR, storing one row per CDR3 protein. The sample records 650,000 to 900,000 distinct CDR3 sequences, around 40% being singletons. What was sequenced was peripheral blood. Every receptor here comes from an adult man with Graves' ophthalmopathy.

With regard to this clonotype: Lacking the conserved final phenylalanine or tryptophan, this CDR3 likely reflects a read error. The chain couples TRBV6-6 to TRBJ1-5; D unresolved. Germline V gives CDR1 MNHNY, CDR2 SVGAGI (reference sequence). The V end was cut by 3 bases, the J end by 1 base, with 19 bases between. CDR3 size: 18 residues. Written as DNA, the CDR3 is TGTGCCAGCAGTTATTTGGCACCGTTTGGAGGGAGCAATCAGCCCCAGCATGGT. Translation gives CASSYLAPFGGSNQPQHG.

This clonotype was seen repeatedly, ten times or more. This sequence joins TRBV7-2 and TRBJ1-4; the D gene is possibly TRBD1 (5 bases). V gave up 1 base and J gave up 6 bases, with 18 bases separating them. The CDR3 loop spans 17 amino acids. The germline V gene has CDR1 SGHTA and CDR2 FQGNSA. The CDR3 reads CASSLGNPGRPDEKLFF. CDR3 sequence (DNA): TGTGCCAGCAGCTTAGGCAACCCGGGACGGCCTGATGAAAAACTGTTTTTT.

In this sample, this clonotype turned up a few times. The chain carries TRBV6-6 and TRBJ1-3; the D is unclear. This CDR3 spans 14 amino acids. Deletions cut 8 bases from V and 3 bases from J, with 14 bases between. The germline V gene encodes CDR1 MNHNY and CDR2 SVGAGI (reference sequence). The CDR3 coding sequence is TGTGCCAGCCGGAGGAGTGAGGGTGGAAACACCATATATTTT. It specifies CASRRSEGGNTIYF.

The chain carries TRBV10-3 and TRBJ2-7, with 8 positions matching TRBD2. Trimming at V came to 10 bases and at J to 3 bases, leaving 8 bases not matched to a gene. CDR3 length: 13 amino acids. Germline V gene data show CDR1 as ENHRY and CDR2 as SYGVKD. The CDR3: CASTNSGVYEQYF. The CDR3 nucleotides are TGTGCCAGCACTAATAGCGGGGTCTACGAGCAGTACTTC.

This clonotype was counted many times. The chain uses TRBV5-1 and TRBJ2-7, with TRBD2 matching over 11 bases. Germline loops: CDR1 SGHRS, CDR2 YFSETQ. The CDR3 has 14 residues. Trimming cost V 4 bases and J 4 bases; bases outside gene matches: 4. The DNA for the CDR3 is TGCGCCAGCAGCGCGGGACTAGCGGAGTACGAGCAGTACTTC. Residues: CASSAGLAEYEQYF.

Ten or more counts support this clonotype. The chain joins TRBV9 to TRBJ2-7; tentative D call: TRBD1 (5 bases). The CDR3 loop spans 14 amino acids. Germline V lookup: CDR1 SGDLS, CDR2 YYNGEE. Deletions cut 4 bases from V and 2 bases from J, with 13 bases between. In nucleotides, the CDR3 is TGTGCCAGCAGCCCGATCCAGGGCACCTACGAGCAGTACTTC. The encoded protein is CASSPIQGTYEQYF. The whole variable domain, remainder taken from reference TRBV9 and TRBJ2-7, is DSGVTQTPKHLITATGQRVTLRCSPRSGDLSVYWYQQSLDQGLQFLIQYYNGEERAKGNILERFSAQQFPDLHSELNLSSLELGDSALYFCASSPIQGTYEQYFGPGTRLTVT.

V usage is TRBV29-1 and J usage is TRBJ1-2; tentative D call: TRBD1 (5 bases). This CDR3 contains 12 residues. Trimming removed 4 bases at V and 10 bases at J, with 16 bases between. Germline V gives CDR1 SQVTM, CDR2 ANQGSEA. In DNA, the CDR3 is TGCAGCGTTGCGGCAGATAGGGGCGTCTACACCTTC. It translates to CSVAADRGVYTF.

The chain links TRBV20-1 to TRBJ2-2, with 7 bases matching TRBD2. CDR3 length equals 17 residues. V shed 3 bases and J 2 bases; nucleotides not matched to a gene: 12. Germline lookup yields CDR1 DFQATT and CDR2 SNEGSKA (reference sequence). The CDR3 is CSASLPGLRGNTGELFF. The DNA of the CDR3 is TGCAGTGCTAGCCTACCGGGACTAAGGGGTAACACCGGGGAGCTGTTTTTT.

This clonotype was seen a few times. The CDR3 region is CSVGGKGMGGSEAFF. Written as DNA, the CDR3 is TGCAGCGTTGGGGGGAAGGGAATGGGGGGTTCTGAAGCTTTCTTT. The chain has TRBV29-1 and TRBJ1-1; TRBD1 is a possible D gene (5 bases). This CDR3 has 15 amino acids. The ends were cut back, 4 bases at V and 6 bases at J, with 21 bases in the middle. CDR1 is SQVTM and CDR2 is ANQGSEA in the germline V gene.

This clonotype has at least ten counts. This chain uses TRBV7-9 with TRBJ2-5; 7 nucleotides align to TRBD2. The CDR3 length is 14 residues. Trimming cost V 5 bases and J 5 bases; bases outside gene matches: 8. Germline V gene sequence: CDR1 SEHNR, CDR2 FQNEAQ (reference sequence). The CDR3 DNA reads as TGTGCCAGCAGCCGAACCGGGGGAGGGGAGACCCAGTACTTC. Its protein is CASSRTGGGETQYF. The full variable domain, in which reference TRBV7-9 and TRBJ2-5 provide the parts outside the CDR3, is DTGVSQNPRHKITKRGQNVTFRCDPISEHNRLYWYRQTLGQGPEFLTYFQNEAQLEKSRLLSDRFSAERPKGSFSTLEIQRTEQGDSAMYLCASSRTGGGETQYFGPGTRLLVL.

The chain's CDR3 is CASSPPTGGGEQYF. CDR3 DNA sequence: TGTGCCAGCAGTCCTCCGACAGGGGGCGGCGAGCAGTACTTC. The gene calls are TRBV15 and TRBJ2-7; the match to TRBD1 covers 10 bases. The CDR3 totals 14 residues. The V gene's germline CDR1 is LNHNV and CDR2 YYDKDF (reference sequence). V lost 10 bases and J lost 6; bases outside the gene matches: 12.

Only a few counts were recorded for this clonotype. The rearrangement joins TRBV11-1 to TRBJ1-2; D gene uncertain. The CDR3 length is 14 residues. The V end lost 5 bases, the J end lost 4 bases, and 14 bases lay between the germline ends. Looked up from germline, CDR1 is SGHAT and CDR2 is FQDESV (reference sequence). The DNA for the CDR3 is TGTGCCAGCAGCCCCCAAATCCGAGCCTATGGCTACACCTTC. Protein product: CASSPQIRAYGYTF.

This clonotype appeared a single time. The gene calls are TRBV28 and TRBJ1-2, with D unresolved. CDR3 size: 13 residues. In germline, CDR1 is MDHEN, CDR2 SYDVKM. V was cut by 5 bases and J by 3 bases, with 10 bases left in between. CDR3 sequence reads: CASSPQSHYGYTF. In nucleotides, the CDR3 is TGTGCCAGCAGTCCACAATCGCACTATGGCTACACCTTC.

This clonotype has a count of ten or more. This chain uses TRBV7-7 with TRBJ2-5; TRBD2 matches 10 bases. Germline V gene sequence: CDR1 SSHAT, CDR2 FNYEAQ (reference sequence). With V trimmed by 1 base and J by 3 bases, 5 bases remained unmatched. The CDR3 is made up of 16 amino acids. The CDR3 sequence: CASSLGSSGSKETQYF. The CDR3 bases are TGTGCCAGCAGCTTAGGGTCTAGCGGGAGTAAAGAGACCCAGTACTTC.

The chain has TRBV20-1 and TRBJ1-5; a possible D gene is TRBD1 (5 bases). Per the germline V gene, CDR1 is DFQATT and CDR2 is SNEGSKA (reference sequence). CDR3 size: 13 residues. V was cut by 5 bases and J by 14 bases, with 22 bases left in between. Here the CDR3 DNA reads TGCAGTGCTCAGGGCGCGGGATTACTCAACGAGCATTTT. Its translation is CSAQGAGLLNEHF.

Ten or more counts support this clonotype. This chain joins TRBV9 and TRBJ1-3; D is undetermined. V dropped 4 bases and J dropped 0 bases, with 11 bases sitting between them. The germline CDR1 and CDR2 sequences are SGDLS and YYNGEE. The CDR3 consists of 15 residues. CDR3 loop: CASSPRAYSGNTIYF. In nucleotides, the CDR3 is TGTGCCAGCAGCCCCCGAGCTTACTCTGGAAACACCATATATTTT.

The V and J genes are TRBV7-9 and TRBJ2-5, with D possibly TRBD2 on 6 matching bases. Germline CDR1 and CDR2: SEHNR and FQNEAQ (reference sequence). V dropped 8 bases and J dropped 2 bases, with 12 bases sitting between them. There are 13 residues in the CDR3. The CDR3 DNA reads as TGTGCCAGCTTCACGGGGGTACAAGAGACCCAGTACTTC. Amino acids: CASFTGVQETQYF.

This clonotype was seen more than once but under ten times. Germline is not matched at one junction end, which may reflect a read error. The rearrangement joins TRBV10-3 to TRBJ1-2; no clear D. The V gene's germline CDR1 is ENHRY and CDR2 SYGVKD. The CDR3 is made up of 14 amino acids. The CDR3 sequence: CASSYSRENYGYTF. The CDR3 DNA follows: TGTGCCAGCAGTTACTCGCGGGAAAACTATGGCTACACCTTC.

The chain joins TRBV29-1 to TRBJ1-2; 7 nucleotides agree with TRBD1. V gave up 8 bases and J gave up 2 bases; unmatched junction bases: 8. The CDR3 spans 13 residues. CDR1 is SQVTM, CDR2 ANQGSEA, per germline. The CDR3 DNA is TGCAGCAGTGAAATGACAGGGAACTATGGCTACACCTTC. Translating it yields CSSEMTGNYGYTF.

This chain connects TRBV20-1 to TRBJ2-7, with 8 bases fitting TRBD2. The germline V gene has CDR1 DFQATT and CDR2 SNEGSKA (reference sequence). This CDR3 is 16 amino acids long. V lost 0 bases and J lost 3; bases outside the gene matches: 10. The chain's CDR3 is CSARELERGTFYEQYF. DNA of the CDR3: TGCAGTGCTAGAGAGCTAGAGCGGGGGACCTTCTACGAGCAGTACTTC.

The chain carries TRBV5-1 and TRBJ2-7; perhaps D is TRBD1 or TRBD2 (5 bases each). From germline, CDR1 is SGHRS and CDR2 YFSETQ. Trimming cost V 0 bases and J 5 bases, with 12 bases left between them. The CDR3 loop spans 14 amino acids. CDR3 in amino acids: CASSLAPRGDEQYF. CDR3 bases: TGCGCCAGCAGCTTGGCCCCACGAGGGGACGAGCAGTACTTC. The variable domain in full, completed from reference TRBV5-1 and TRBJ2-7, reads KAGVTQTPRYLIKTRGQQVTLSCSPISGHRSVSWYQQTPGQGLQFLFEYFSETQRNKGNFPGRFSGRQFSNSRSEMNVSTLELGDSALYLCASSLAPRGDEQYFGPGTRLTVT.

This clonotype was found a few times. CDR3 nucleotides: TGTGCCAGCAGCTTAGATCCGGGGCCCACCTACGAGCAGTACTTC. It codes for CASSLDPGPTYEQYF. The chain recombines TRBV7-2 with TRBJ2-7; D possibly uses TRBD1 or TRBD2 (5 bases each). V was clipped by 1 base and J by 2 bases, with 12 bases between them. Germline V CDR1 and CDR2: SGHTA, FQGNSA. The CDR3 covers 15 residues. Full variable domain (rest looked up from reference TRBV7-2 and TRBJ2-7): GAGVSQSPSNKVTEKGKDVELRCDPISGHTALYWYRQSLGQGLEFLIYFQGNSAPDKSGLPSDRFSAERTGGSVSTLTIQRTQQEDSAVYLCASSLDPGPTYEQYFGPGTRLTVT.

This clonotype was observed many times. A much larger clonotype is one base distant, so this may be a read error. The rearrangement links TRBV7-9 to TRBJ2-7; possibly TRBD1 or TRBD2 for D (5 bases each). The CDR3 loop spans 13 amino acids. Trimming stripped 4 bases from V and 0 bases from J, with 7 bases between. CDR1 SEHNR and CDR2 FQNEAQ come from the germline V gene (reference sequence). The chain's CDR3 is CASSWDDSYEQYF. The CDR3 DNA reads as TGTGCCAGCAGCTGGGACGACTCCTACGAGCAGTACTTC.

The rearrangement links TRBV7-3 to TRBJ2-5; D is undetermined. Per the germline V gene, CDR1 is SGHTA and CDR2 is FQGTGA. This CDR3 has 16 residues. V was shortened by 6 bases and J by 2 bases, with 19 bases between the two germline ends. The CDR3 sequence: CASSPPATHPQETQYF. As DNA, the CDR3 is TGTGCCAGCAGTCCCCCCGCCACCCACCCACAAGAGACCCAGTACTTC.

This clonotype was observed a few times. CDR3 coding DNA: TGTGCCAGCAGGAGACAACAGGGGCAAGAGACCCAGTACTTC. Protein: CASRRQQGQETQYF. The genes are TRBV12-3 or TRBV12-4 and TRBJ2-5; 7 nucleotides line up with TRBD1. The V segment lost 6 bases and the J segment 2 bases; nucleotides outside the gene matches: 6. CDR3 length: 14 residues.

The V gene is TRBV20-1, the J gene TRBJ1-5; weak D call: TRBD1 (6 bases). Trimming removed 3 bases at V and 1 base at J, with 13 bases between. Germline loops: CDR1 DFQATT, CDR2 SNEGSKA (reference sequence). CDR3 length: 15 amino acids. The CDR3 reads CSASWGAESNQPQHF. The CDR3, as DNA: TGCAGTGCTAGTTGGGGGGCTGAAAGCAATCAGCCCCAGCATTTT.

This clonotype has just a few counts. CDR3 nucleotide sequence: TGTGCCAGCAGAGCTAGCGGGAACTACGAGCAGTACTTC. It yields the protein CASRASGNYEQYF. V usage is TRBV7-9 and J usage is TRBJ2-7, with 9 nucleotides matching TRBD2. Germline CDR1 reads SEHNR; CDR2 reads FQNEAQ (reference sequence). V lost 6 bases, J lost 3 bases, and 3 bases stayed unmatched. The length of the CDR3 is 13 residues.